The present T cell receptor beta chain was sequenced within a study of T cells in Graves' hyperthyroidism and ophthalmopathy. Study observations and caveats: Appearing also in blood were most of the thyroid clonotypes expanded above 0.001.

The investigators amplified TCR beta CDR3 regions from RNA transcripts. In the first-round RT-PCR of the TCR CDR3, the HTBI primer set was used. TCRdb reprocessed the multiplex PCR reads via MiXCR and lists one record per CDR3 protein. This table has about 400,000 distinct CDR3 sequences, roughly 13% appearing once. Regarding this clonotype: The antigen is unknown.

The V gene's germline CDR1 is SGHTA and CDR2 FQGNSA. V gave up 4 bases and J gave up 6 bases, with 23 bases separating them. The CDR3 extends over 17 amino acids. This chain uses TRBV7-2 with TRBJ2-3, with D possibly matching TRBD2 (6 bases). This receptor was obtained from a middle-aged man with Graves' ophthalmopathy. Sequenced material: blood. CDR3 coding DNA: TGTGCCAGCAGCTCAAGCCGCCGGGCGGGATATCACGATACGCAGTATTTT. It is translated as CASSSSRRAGYHDTQYF.